This entry lists 13 T cell receptor beta chains sequenced from one sample in a study of T cells in women clearing cervical HPV infection. Libraries were prepared by immunoSEQ multiplex PCR; TCRdb keeps only in-frame clonotypes and omits some of them. The sample includes 30,000 to 40,000 clones. The specimen sequenced was blood buffy coat. These receptors were collected from a woman between 18 and 75 years old with a cervical HPV16 infection that either progressed to CIN3+ or cleared (not recorded which).

As to this clone: The read halts 3 residues ahead of the CDR3 end, with the missing end drawn from the germline J gene. The V gene is TRBV20-1, the J gene TRBJ1-2; tentative D call: TRBD1 (5 bases). Trimming cost V 5 bases and J 7 bases, with 8 bases left between them. Germline loops: CDR1 DFQATT, CDR2 SNEGSKA (reference sequence). The CDR3 is 10 residues long. The sequenced CDR3 bases are TGCAGTGCTCCAGGGTTTGGC. Its translation is CSAPGFG. The whole CDR3 sequence reads CSAPGFGYTF.

Worth noting for this clone: The read stops 3 residues short of the end of the CDR3; the missing end is completed from the germline J gene. The J gene is TRBJ2-3, the V gene TRBV27, with TRBD2 as a possible D gene (6 bases). The CDR3 runs 15 residues. Germline-derived CDR1 and CDR2 are MNHEY and SMNVEV (reference sequence). V dropped 3 bases and J dropped 2 bases, with 12 bases sitting between them. The CDR3 here is CASSFLGGDTDTQYF. Incomplete CDR3 DNA: TGTGCCAGCAGTTTTTTGGGGGGAGACACAGATACG.

Regarding this clone: With the read ending 3 residues before the CDR3 end, the germline J gene is used to fill in that end. The chain is built from TRBV6-1 and TRBJ2-7, with 8 bases fitting TRBD2. This CDR3 contains 15 residues. Germline CDR1 MNHNS, CDR2 SASEGT. V was pared by 0 bases and J by 4 bases, with 5 bases of the junction left unmatched. The DNA read from the CDR3 is TGTGCCAGCAGTGAAGCGTGGTCTAGCGGGTACGAG. It encodes CASSEAWSSGYE. The full CDR3 is CASSEAWSSGYEQYF.

Of note for this clone: The missing CDR3 end, 3 residues past where the read stops, is filled in from the germline J gene. The chain couples TRBV23-1 to TRBJ1-2, with TRBD1 as a possible D gene (5 bases). TRBV23-1 is an ORF, with its function uncertain. This CDR3 contains 13 residues. The covered CDR3 bases are TGCGCCAGCAGTCTTGGGACTGACAATGAC. This sequence encodes CASSLGTDND. The entire CDR3 protein reads CASSLGTDNDYTF.

For this clone: Read sequence stops 3 residues before the CDR3 end, and the germline J gene provides the missing end. The chain recombines TRBV5-1 with TRBJ1-2, with D perhaps matching TRBD1 (5 bases). Looked up from germline, CDR1 is SGHRS and CDR2 is YFSETQ. Trimming took 1 base from V and 0 from J, leaving 13 bases between them. This CDR3 is 16 amino acids long. The CDR3: CASSLSPTDANYGYTF. The CDR3 bases that were read are TGCGCCAGCAGCTTGTCCCCGACAGATGCTAACTATGGC.

Remarks on this clone: Read coverage stops 3 residues before the CDR3 terminus; the germline J gene supplies the remainder. The chain is built from TRBV20-1 and TRBJ1-1, with 7 bases aligning to TRBD1. Germline-derived CDR1 and CDR2 are DFQATT and SNEGSKA (reference sequence). The CDR3 has 15 residues. V gave up 0 bases and J gave up 3 bases; unmatched junction bases: 7. Here the CDR3 reads CSARDRKGADTEAFF. CDR3 bases read: TGCAGTGCTAGAGATAGGAAGGGGGCTGACACTGAA.

With respect to this clone: The CDR3 is cut off 3 residues early in the read; its end comes from the germline J gene. Different DNA sequences within this sample yield the same CDR3. The chain couples TRBV19 to TRBJ1-1, with D unresolved. Trimming pared 5 bases from V and 1 base from J, leaving 8 bases between. This CDR3 contains 13 residues. Germline V lookup: CDR1 LNHDA, CDR2 SQIVND (reference sequence). Incomplete CDR3 DNA: TGTGCCAGTAGTCGGGCGGGGAACACTGAA. Protein: CASSRAGNTE. In full, the CDR3 is CASSRAGNTEAFF.

As concerns this clone: The missing CDR3 end, 3 residues past where the read stops, is filled in from the germline J gene. This rearrangement joins TRBV20-1 to TRBJ2-1; perhaps TRBD2 as D (5 bases). Germline lookup yields CDR1 DFQATT and CDR2 SNEGSKA (reference sequence). The germline V and J ends were trimmed by 2 bases and 8 bases, with 16 bases remaining between them. The CDR3 sequence is 14 residues long. CDR3 bases read: TGCAGTGCTAGAAACGGACTCCCATCTGATGAG. Translation gives CSARNGLPSDE. The CDR3 in its entirety is CSARNGLPSDEQFF.

About this clone: Coverage ceases 3 residues before the CDR3 finishes, and the germline J gene fills in the end. The chain uses TRBV4-2 and TRBJ2-7; 9 nucleotides align to TRBD2. Trimming took 0 bases from V and 5 from J; bases not matched to a gene: 5. The CDR3 extends over 15 amino acids. Germline V gives CDR1 LGHNA, CDR2 YNFKEQ. Partial CDR3 DNA: TGTGCCAGCAGCCAAGAATATAGCGGGGGAAACGAG. This sequence encodes CASSQEYSGGNE. The complete CDR3 reads CASSQEYSGGNEQYF.

Note on this clone: The read ends 3 residues early relative to the CDR3; the germline J gene fills the gap. The V gene is TRBV10-1, the J gene TRBJ2-2; TRBD2 might be the D (6 bases). CDR1 and CDR2 (germline): WNHNN, SYGVQD (reference sequence). The CDR3 totals 17 residues. V was shortened by 2 bases and J by 7 bases, with 20 bases between the two germline ends. The sequenced part of the CDR3 DNA is TGCGCCAGCAGTGAGGGGGGGTTAGGAAGAAGTGGCGGGGAG. Translation: CASSEGGLGRSGGE. The full CDR3 protein is CASSEGGLGRSGGELFF.

In the case of this clone: With the read ending 3 residues before the CDR3 end, the germline J gene is used to fill in that end. The chain couples TRBV7-6 to TRBJ1-2, with 10 positions matching TRBD1. The CDR3 contains 14 residues. Germline V CDR1 and CDR2: SGHVS, FNYEAQ. Partial CDR3 DNA: TGTGCCAGCAGGTCGACAGGGGGCACAGATACC. Protein sequence: CASRSTGGTDT. The full CDR3 is CASRSTGGTDTYTF. The entire variable domain, with the rest obtained from reference TRBV7-6 and TRBJ1-2, is as follows: GAGVSQSPRYKVTKRGQDVALRCDPISGHVSLYWYRQALGQGPEFLTYFNYEAQQDKSGLPNDRFSAERPEGSISTLTIQRTEQRDSAMYRCASRSTGGTDTYTFGSGTRLTVV.

Details on this clone: With the read ending 3 residues before the CDR3 end, the germline J gene is used to fill in that end. This chain joins TRBV7-2 and TRBJ1-5; D perhaps matches TRBD1 (6 bases). This CDR3 has 13 residues. Germline CDR1 and CDR2: SGHTA and FQGNSA. With 5 bases removed from V and 3 bases from J, the gap between germline ends came to 8 bases. The sequenced part of the CDR3 DNA is TGTGCCAGCAGCCAGGGGTCCAATCAGCCC. Its translation: CASSQGSNQP. The full CDR3 sequence reads CASSQGSNQPQHF.

As regards this clone: The read ends 3 residues shy of where the CDR3 ends; the end is completed using the germline J gene. This chain joins TRBV19 and TRBJ1-4; D is unresolved. The germline gives CDR1 LNHDA, CDR2 SQIVND (reference sequence). V lost 10 bases, J lost 0 bases, and 15 bases lay in between. The CDR3 has 15 amino acids. CDR3 sequence: CATSGRTATNEKLFF. The CDR3 bases that were read are TGTGCCACCTCGGGGAGGACGGCAACTAATGAAAAA.